This T cell receptor (beta chain) originates from a study of cytomegalovirus exposure and HLA in healthy donors. The approximately 120-subject validation cohort, separate from the roughly 670-subject first cohort, included the donors. Germline assignment: CDR1 MNHEY and CDR2 SMNVEV (reference sequence). This CDR3 spans 15 amino acids. V dropped 1 base and J dropped 2 bases, with 11 bases sitting between them. Clones were sequenced by immunoSEQ multiplex PCR, and TCRdb holds only the in-frame ones, with some missing. Of some 69,000 clones listed, roughly 95% were seen once; the top ten hold approximately 2.5%. Turning to this clone: The antigen is unknown.

Study results and limitations: Cytomegalovirus-associated status was assigned to 150 or so TCR beta chains. A classifier reportedly called cytomegalovirus status with high sensitivity and specificity.

Sequencing was carried out using PBMCs. The sequence derives from a man aged 18 to 29 in good health and CMV-seronegative. The chain employs TRBV27 and TRBJ1-1; D unclear. The CDR3 nucleotides are TGTGCCAGCAGTTTATGGGCGGGCGAAAACACTGAAGCTTTCTTT. Its protein product is CASSLWAGENTEAFF.